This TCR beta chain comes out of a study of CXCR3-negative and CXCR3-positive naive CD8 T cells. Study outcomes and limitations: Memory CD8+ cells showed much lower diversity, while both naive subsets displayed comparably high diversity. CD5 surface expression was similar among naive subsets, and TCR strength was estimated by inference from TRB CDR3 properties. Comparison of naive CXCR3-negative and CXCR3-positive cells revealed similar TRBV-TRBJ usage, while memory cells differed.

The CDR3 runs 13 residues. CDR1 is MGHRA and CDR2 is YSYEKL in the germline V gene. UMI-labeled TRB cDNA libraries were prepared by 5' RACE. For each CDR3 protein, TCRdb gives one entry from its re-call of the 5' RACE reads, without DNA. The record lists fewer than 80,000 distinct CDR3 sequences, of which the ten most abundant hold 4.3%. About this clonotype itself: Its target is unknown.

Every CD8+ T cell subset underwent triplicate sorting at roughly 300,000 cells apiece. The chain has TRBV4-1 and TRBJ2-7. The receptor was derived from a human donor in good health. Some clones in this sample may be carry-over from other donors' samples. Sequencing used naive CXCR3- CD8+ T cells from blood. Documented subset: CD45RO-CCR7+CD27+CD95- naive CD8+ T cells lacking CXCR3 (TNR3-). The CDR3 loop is CASSQDSGHEQYF.